These T cell receptor beta chains were read from a single sample in a study of blood T cell repertoires in COVID-19. TCRdb's table, derived via immunoSEQ multiplex PCR, lists solely in-frame clones and lacks some. The sample holds approximately 230,000 clones, roughly 85% seen once. The source material was peripheral blood. These receptors were obtained from a young man with active or convalescent COVID-19. The CDR3 runs from the conserved cysteine through the conserved F or W. A D gene is named only where the DNA matches it firmly. Size values are once, few and many counts, or a class for expanded clones, and some rows have none.

d_gene: NA
v_gene: TRBV7-9
abundance: NA
j_gene: TRBJ2-1
CDR3aa: CASSFRYNEQFF
CDR3nt: TGTGCCAGCAGCTTCCGCTACAATGAGCAGTTCTTC

d_gene: NA
v_gene: TRBV14
abundance: NA
j_gene: TRBJ1-1
CDR3aa: CASSQDRNTEAFF
CDR3nt: TGTGCCAGCAGCCAAGACAGGAACACTGAAGCTTTCTTT

d_gene: NA
v_gene: TRBV12-3/TRBV12-4
abundance: NA
j_gene: TRBJ2-7
CDR3aa: CASSLGRGSEQYF
CDR3nt: TGTGCCAGCAGTTTGGGCAGGGGTTCCGAGCAGTACTTC

d_gene: NA
v_gene: TRBV7-2
abundance: NA
j_gene: TRBJ1-5
CDR3aa: CASSSRGNQPQHF
CDR3nt: TGTGCCAGCAGCTCTAGAGGCAATCAGCCCCAGCATTTT

d_gene: NA
v_gene: TRBV7-9
abundance: NA
j_gene: TRBJ1-1
CDR3aa: CASSRGVPANTEAFF
CDR3nt: TGTGCCAGCAGCCGGGGGGTCCCAGCGAACACTGAAGCTTTCTTT

d_gene: TRBD1
v_gene: TRBV11-2
abundance: once
j_gene: TRBJ1-2
CDR3aa: CASSSRDRGLYYGYTF
CDR3nt: TGTGCCAGCAGCTCAAGGGACAGGGGGCTTTACTATGGCTACACCTTC

d_gene: TRBD1
v_gene: TRBV12-5
abundance: NA
j_gene: TRBJ1-5
CDR3aa: CASGLVLGQEHQPQHF
CDR3nt: TGTGCTAGTGGTTTGGTACTGGGACAGGAGCATCAGCCCCAGCATTTT

d_gene: NA
v_gene: TRBV4-3
abundance: NA
j_gene: TRBJ1-1
CDR3aa: CASSQGGLLNTEAFF
CDR3nt: TGCGCCAGCAGCCAAGGTGGACTTCTGAACACTGAAGCTTTCTTT

d_gene: TRBD2
v_gene: TRBV6-1
abundance: NA
j_gene: TRBJ2-1
CDR3aa: CASSDLAGGEGSYNEQFF
CDR3nt: TGTGCCAGCAGTGACCTAGCGGGGGGCGAGGGCTCCTACAATGAGCAGTTCTTC

d_gene: NA
v_gene: TRBV6-5
abundance: NA
j_gene: TRBJ1-2
CDR3aa: CASRTVAYGYTF
CDR3nt: TGTGCCAGCAGGACAGTAGCCTATGGCTACACCTTC

d_gene: TRBD1
v_gene: TRBV11-2
abundance: NA
j_gene: TRBJ2-7
CDR3aa: CASSSDPDRVKYF
CDR3nt: TGTGCCAGCAGCTCCGACCCGGACAGGGTGAAGTACTTC

d_gene: NA
v_gene: TRBV15
abundance: NA
j_gene: TRBJ1-2
CDR3aa: CATSIRGLNYGYTF
CDR3nt: TGTGCCACCAGCATCCGAGGCCTGAACTATGGCTACACCTTC

d_gene: NA
v_gene: TRBV5-1
abundance: NA
j_gene: TRBJ1-1
CDR3aa: CASSLEPGIREAFF
CDR3nt: TGCGCCAGCAGCTTGGAGCCAGGAATTCGAGAAGCTTTCTTT

d_gene: NA
v_gene: TRBV23-1
abundance: NA
j_gene: TRBJ1-1
CDR3aa: CASSQYRDTEAFF
CDR3nt: TGCGCCAGCAGTCAGTACCGGGACACTGAAGCTTTCTTT

d_gene: TRBD1
v_gene: TRBV10-3
abundance: NA
j_gene: TRBJ2-1
CDR3aa: CAISESRTGTDNEQFF
CDR3nt: TGTGCCATCAGTGAGTCCAGAACCGGGACAGACAATGAGCAGTTCTTC

d_gene: TRBD2
v_gene: TRBV5-6
abundance: NA
j_gene: TRBJ2-1
CDR3aa: CASSFWRGATIDEQFF
CDR3nt: TGTGCCAGCAGCTTCTGGCGGGGGGCCACTATTGATGAGCAGTTCTTC

d_gene: NA
v_gene: TRBV30
abundance: NA
j_gene: TRBJ1-3
CDR3aa: CAWSNGAATSGNTIYF
CDR3nt: TGTGCCTGGTCTAATGGGGCGGCCACCTCTGGAAACACCATATATTTT

d_gene: TRBD2
v_gene: TRBV5-1
abundance: NA
j_gene: TRBJ2-3
CDR3aa: CASSRTLAGSGDTQYF
CDR3nt: TGCGCCAGCAGCCGAACCCTAGCGGGGTCAGGAGATACGCAGTATTTT

d_gene: NA
v_gene: TRBV5-6
abundance: few
j_gene: TRBJ2-3
CDR3aa: CASSMMDTSTDTQYF
CDR3nt: TGTGCCAGCAGTATGATGGACACAAGCACAGATACGCAGTATTTT

d_gene: NA
v_gene: TRBV7-6
abundance: NA
j_gene: TRBJ1-3
CDR3aa: CASSQYNSGDSRSGNTIYF
CDR3nt: TGTGCCAGCAGCCAATATAACTCCGGAGACAGCCGCTCTGGAAACACCATATATTTT

d_gene: TRBD2
v_gene: TRBV28
abundance: NA
j_gene: TRBJ2-7
CDR3aa: CASSRHSGFSYEQYF
CDR3nt: TGTGCCAGCAGTCGTCATAGCGGGTTCTCCTACGAGCAGTACTTC

d_gene: NA
v_gene: TRBV11-2
abundance: NA
j_gene: TRBJ2-3
CDR3aa: CASSSQGTDTQYF
CDR3nt: TGTGCCAGCAGCTCTCAGGGCACAGATACGCAGTATTTT

d_gene: TRBD2
v_gene: TRBV6-2/TRBV6-3
abundance: NA
j_gene: TRBJ2-3
CDR3aa: CASSYSILSGRKTDTQYF
CDR3nt: TGTGCCAGCAGTTACTCGATCCTAAGCGGGAGAAAGACAGATACGCAGTATTTT

d_gene: TRBD1
v_gene: TRBV5-4
abundance: NA
j_gene: TRBJ1-2
CDR3aa: CASSSGQGRTEVYGYTF
CDR3nt: TGTGCCAGCAGCTCCGGACAGGGGAGAACGGAGGTCTATGGCTACACCTTC

d_gene: NA
v_gene: TRBV19
abundance: NA
j_gene: TRBJ2-1
CDR3aa: CASSIWSGSGLNEQFF
CDR3nt: TGTGCCAGTAGTATATGGAGCGGCTCCGGGCTCAATGAGCAGTTCTTC

d_gene: NA
v_gene: TRBV6-1
abundance: NA
j_gene: TRBJ1-1
CDR3aa: CASSEDRVRTEAFF
CDR3nt: TGTGCCAGCAGTGAAGACAGGGTGAGGACTGAAGCTTTCTTT

d_gene: TRBD2
v_gene: TRBV7-9
abundance: NA
j_gene: TRBJ2-1
CDR3aa: CASSPSWRRGARGEQFF
CDR3nt: TGTGCCAGCAGCCCCAGTTGGAGGCGGGGGGCCCGGGGTGAGCAGTTCTTC

d_gene: NA
v_gene: TRBV29-1
abundance: NA
j_gene: TRBJ2-1
CDR3aa: CSVGGGLMGEQFF
CDR3nt: TGCAGCGTTGGGGGAGGACTTATGGGTGAGCAGTTCTTC

d_gene: TRBD1
v_gene: TRBV25-1
abundance: NA
j_gene: TRBJ1-6
CDR3aa: CASKDRGSPLHF
CDR3nt: TGTGCCAGCAAGGACAGGGGTTCACCCCTCCACTTT

d_gene: TRBD1
v_gene: TRBV28
abundance: NA
j_gene: TRBJ1-5
CDR3aa: CASSRGDRGSQPQHF
CDR3nt: TGTGCCAGCTCTAGAGGGGACAGGGGATCTCAGCCCCAGCATTTT

d_gene: NA
v_gene: TRBV7-9
abundance: NA
j_gene: TRBJ1-2
CDR3aa: CASSSVGGGSGYTF
CDR3nt: TGTGCCAGCAGCTCCGTGGGTGGGGGCTCTGGCTACACCTTC

d_gene: TRBD2
v_gene: TRBV6-5
abundance: NA
j_gene: TRBJ2-2
CDR3aa: CASSFSGPGTGELFF
CDR3nt: TGTGCCAGCAGTTTTAGCGGGCCAGGCACCGGGGAGCTGTTTTTT

d_gene: TRBD2
v_gene: TRBV7-2
abundance: NA
j_gene: TRBJ2-1
CDR3aa: CASSWTSGKGNEQFF
CDR3nt: TGTGCCAGCAGCTGGACTAGCGGTAAGGGCAATGAGCAGTTCTTC

d_gene: NA
v_gene: TRBV12-5
abundance: NA
j_gene: TRBJ1-1
CDR3aa: CASGLTGLNTEAFF
CDR3nt: TGTGCTAGTGGTTTGACAGGGTTGAACACTGAAGCTTTCTTT

d_gene: NA
v_gene: TRBV7-2
abundance: NA
j_gene: TRBJ2-5
CDR3aa: CASSPPRGEETQYF
CDR3nt: TGTGCCAGCAGCCCGCCGCGGGGAGAAGAGACCCAGTACTTC

d_gene: TRBD2
v_gene: TRBV11-2
abundance: NA
j_gene: TRBJ2-3
CDR3aa: CASSPRPLAGLSTDTQYF
CDR3nt: TGTGCCAGCAGCCCCCGCCCTCTAGCGGGGCTGAGCACAGATACGCAGTATTTT

d_gene: NA
v_gene: TRBV6-6
abundance: NA
j_gene: TRBJ2-5
CDR3aa: CASSQGAAQYLQYF
CDR3nt: TGTGCCAGCAGTCAGGGAGCGGCCCAGTATCTCCAGTACTTC

d_gene: TRBD1
v_gene: TRBV6-6
abundance: NA
j_gene: TRBJ2-1
CDR3aa: CASSSRDRLANEQFF
CDR3nt: TGTGCCAGCAGTTCCCGGGACAGGCTCGCCAATGAGCAGTTCTTC

d_gene: TRBD1
v_gene: TRBV6-2/TRBV6-3
abundance: NA
j_gene: TRBJ1-2
CDR3aa: CASSPWTGRDGYTF
CDR3nt: TGTGCCAGCAGTCCCTGGACAGGGAGGGATGGCTACACCTTC

d_gene: TRBD1
v_gene: TRBV28
abundance: NA
j_gene: TRBJ1-1
CDR3aa: CASSLSQGGIGTEAFF
CDR3nt: TGTGCCAGCAGTTTATCACAGGGGGGCATAGGCACTGAAGCTTTCTTT

d_gene: TRBD2
v_gene: TRBV7-3
abundance: NA
j_gene: TRBJ2-3
CDR3aa: CASSRLAGRSTDTQYF
CDR3nt: TGTGCCAGCAGCCGTCTAGCGGGGAGATCCACAGATACGCAGTATTTT

d_gene: TRBD1
v_gene: TRBV6-5
abundance: NA
j_gene: TRBJ1-2
CDR3aa: CASSRQGTPRYGYTF
CDR3nt: TGTGCCAGCAGCAGACAGGGGACGCCACGGTATGGCTACACCTTC

d_gene: TRBD1
v_gene: TRBV18
abundance: NA
j_gene: TRBJ1-1
CDR3aa: CASSRTGDTEAFF
CDR3nt: TGTGCCAGCTCACGAACAGGGGACACTGAAGCTTTCTTT

d_gene: TRBD2
v_gene: TRBV7-9
abundance: NA
j_gene: TRBJ2-2
CDR3aa: CASSLEGGLVRTGELFF
CDR3nt: TGTGCCAGCAGCTTAGAGGGGGGACTAGTTCGCACCGGGGAGCTGTTTTTT

d_gene: TRBD1
v_gene: TRBV6-2/TRBV6-3
abundance: NA
j_gene: TRBJ1-1
CDR3aa: CASSYPQGMNTEAFF
CDR3nt: TGTGCCAGCAGTTACCCACAGGGGATGAACACTGAAGCTTTCTTT

d_gene: TRBD2
v_gene: TRBV7-2
abundance: NA
j_gene: TRBJ2-7
CDR3aa: CASSLRALGGSTHEQYF
CDR3nt: TGTGCCAGCAGCTTACGGGCCCTGGGCGGGAGCACCCACGAGCAGTACTTC

d_gene: TRBD1
v_gene: TRBV27
abundance: NA
j_gene: TRBJ1-5
CDR3aa: CASSPRPGTGILSNQPQHF
CDR3nt: TGTGCCAGCAGTCCACGTCCCGGGACAGGGATTCTTAGCAATCAGCCCCAGCATTTT

d_gene: TRBD1
v_gene: TRBV30
abundance: NA
j_gene: TRBJ2-2
CDR3aa: CAWSVRQGAIVYGELFF
CDR3nt: TGTGCCTGGAGTGTACGACAGGGGGCGATAGTTTACGGGGAGCTGTTTTTT

d_gene: NA
v_gene: TRBV9
abundance: NA
j_gene: TRBJ1-2
CDR3aa: CASSVPSGVGYTF
CDR3nt: TGTGCCAGCAGCGTTCCTTCGGGGGTTGGCTACACCTTC

d_gene: NA
v_gene: TRBV5-1
abundance: NA
j_gene: TRBJ1-1
CDR3aa: CASSSGVNTEAFF
CDR3nt: TGCGCCAGCAGTTCTGGAGTGAACACTGAAGCTTTCTTT

d_gene: NA
v_gene: TRBV15
abundance: once
j_gene: TRBJ2-1
CDR3aa: CATSRDRVGDEQFF
CDR3nt: TGTGCCACCAGCAGAGACAGGGTAGGGGATGAGCAGTTCTTC

d_gene: NA
v_gene: TRBV19
abundance: NA
j_gene: TRBJ2-7
CDR3aa: CASSRSGGLYEQYF
CDR3nt: TGTGCCAGTAGTAGAAGTGGTGGCCTCTACGAGCAGTACTTC

d_gene: NA
v_gene: TRBV9
abundance: NA
j_gene: TRBJ1-2
CDR3aa: CASSVGFGGGGYTF
CDR3nt: TGTGCCAGCAGCGTAGGATTCGGGGGTGGTGGCTACACCTTC

d_gene: NA
v_gene: TRBV4-1
abundance: NA
j_gene: TRBJ1-3
CDR3aa: CASTQSSLRGSGNTIYF
CDR3nt: TGCGCCAGCACCCAAAGTTCCCTTAGGGGCTCTGGAAACACCATATATTTT

d_gene: NA
v_gene: TRBV5-4
abundance: NA
j_gene: TRBJ2-7
CDR3aa: CASSALVGGASYEQYF
CDR3nt: TGTGCCAGCAGCGCCCTAGTGGGGGGGGCCTCCTACGAGCAGTACTTC

d_gene: TRBD2
v_gene: TRBV4-3
abundance: medium-sized
j_gene: TRBJ2-2
CDR3aa: CASSQELAGASTGELFF
CDR3nt: TGCGCCAGCAGCCAAGAACTAGCGGGAGCGAGCACCGGGGAGCTGTTTTTT

d_gene: TRBD2
v_gene: TRBV7-2
abundance: NA
j_gene: TRBJ2-7
CDR3aa: CASSQPSGNSYEQYF
CDR3nt: TGTGCCAGCAGCCAACCTAGCGGGAACTCCTACGAGCAGTACTTC

d_gene: NA
v_gene: TRBV19
abundance: NA
j_gene: TRBJ1-5
CDR3aa: CASSITGDNQPQHF
CDR3nt: TGTGCCAGTAGTATAACCGGGGACAATCAGCCCCAGCATTTT

d_gene: NA
v_gene: TRBV7-6
abundance: NA
j_gene: TRBJ1-2
CDR3aa: CASSYDGGGGYTF
CDR3nt: TGTGCCAGCAGCTACGACGGAGGAGGTGGCTACACCTTC